This record concerns one TCR beta chain sequence. Antigen specificity is unknown. These data belong to a study of shared clonotypes between healthy human individuals. Overall study results and limits: Generally, estimated richness proved larger in naive subsets than it did in memory subsets.

The V gene lost 0 bases and the J gene lost 8 bases, with 4 bases spanning the gap. Germline V gives CDR1 MRHNA, CDR2 SNTAGT. CDR3 length: 11 residues. Sequencing used immunoSEQ multiplex PCR; TCRdb keeps in-frame clones, though not all of them. The repertoire consists of under 85,000 clones, with about 64% occurring once and the leading ten covering under 65%. Sequenced: memory CD8+ T cells sorted from blood. Specified subset: CD45RO+ cells pooled with CCR7-negative TemRA cells. The chain uses TRBV6-4 and TRBJ1-2; no firm D call. This TCR derives from a man aged 25 to 40 in good health. In DNA form, the CDR3 reads TGTGCCAGCAGTGACTCGTGGGGCTACACCTTC. It yields the protein CASSDSWGYTF.